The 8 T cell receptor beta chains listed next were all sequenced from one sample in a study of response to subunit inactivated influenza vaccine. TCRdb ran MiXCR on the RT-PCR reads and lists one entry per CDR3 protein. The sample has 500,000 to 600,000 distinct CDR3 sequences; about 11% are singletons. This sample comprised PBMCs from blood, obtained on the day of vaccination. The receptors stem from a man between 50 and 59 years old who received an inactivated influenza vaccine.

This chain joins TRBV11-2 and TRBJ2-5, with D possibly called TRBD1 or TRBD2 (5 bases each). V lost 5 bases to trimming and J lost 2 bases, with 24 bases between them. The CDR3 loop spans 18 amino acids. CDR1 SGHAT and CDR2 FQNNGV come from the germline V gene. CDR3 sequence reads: CASSVPPTRAAVQETQYF. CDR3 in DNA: TGTGCCAGCAGCGTCCCACCTACCAGGGCAGCGGTACAAGAGACCCAGTACTTC. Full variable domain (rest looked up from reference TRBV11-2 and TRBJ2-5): EAGVAQSPRYKIIEKRQSVAFWCNPISGHATLYWYQQILGQGPKLLIQFQNNGVVDDSQLPKDRFSAERLKGVDSTLKIQPAKLEDSAVYLCASSVPPTRAAVQETQYFGPGTRLLVL.

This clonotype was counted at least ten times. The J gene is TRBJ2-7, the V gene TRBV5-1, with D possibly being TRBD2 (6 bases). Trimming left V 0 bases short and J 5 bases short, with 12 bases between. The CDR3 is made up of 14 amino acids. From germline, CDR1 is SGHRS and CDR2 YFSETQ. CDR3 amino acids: CASSLVAGRDEQYF. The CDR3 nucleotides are TGCGCCAGCAGCTTGGTCGCGGGAAGGGACGAGCAGTACTTC.

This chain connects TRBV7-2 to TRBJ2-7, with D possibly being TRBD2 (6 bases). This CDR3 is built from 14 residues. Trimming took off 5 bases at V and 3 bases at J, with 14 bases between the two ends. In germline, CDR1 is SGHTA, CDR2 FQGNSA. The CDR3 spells CASSVPGLFYEQYF. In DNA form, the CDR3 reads TGTGCCAGCAGCGTACCGGGACTGTTCTACGAGCAGTACTTC.

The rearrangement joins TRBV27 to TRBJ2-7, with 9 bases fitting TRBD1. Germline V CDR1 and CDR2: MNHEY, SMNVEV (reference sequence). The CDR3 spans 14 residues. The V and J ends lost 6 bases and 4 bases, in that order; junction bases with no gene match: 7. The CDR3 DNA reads TGTGCCAGCAGCCCCGGGGACAGGGATTACGAGCAGTACTTC. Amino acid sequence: CASSPGDRDYEQYF.

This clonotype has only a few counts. The DNA of the CDR3 is TGCGCCAGCAGCTTGAGTGAAAGGGGAGACTCACCCCTCCACTTT. This translates into CASSLSERGDSPLHF. The V and J genes are TRBV5-1 and TRBJ1-6; TRBD1 might be the D (5 bases). CDR1 is SGHRS, CDR2 YFSETQ, per germline. Deletions cut 1 base from V and 10 bases from J, with 15 bases between. This CDR3 spans 15 amino acids.

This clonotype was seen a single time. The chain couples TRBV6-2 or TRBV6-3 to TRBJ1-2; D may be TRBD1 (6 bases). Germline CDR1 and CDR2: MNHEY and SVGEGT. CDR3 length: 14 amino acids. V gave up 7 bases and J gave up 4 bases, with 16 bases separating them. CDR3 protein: CASTPSGQLYGYTF. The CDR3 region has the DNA TGTGCCAGCACCCCATCCGGACAGCTCTATGGCTACACCTTC.

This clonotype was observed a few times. The CDR3 reads CASTYTNEQFF. The DNA for the CDR3 is TGTGCCAGCACCTATACCAATGAGCAGTTCTTC. The V and J genes are TRBV7-9 and TRBJ2-1; D gene unclear. Germline values: CDR1 SEHNR, CDR2 FQNEAQ (reference sequence). Trimming took off 7 bases at V and 6 bases at J, with 7 bases between the two ends. The CDR3 has 11 residues.

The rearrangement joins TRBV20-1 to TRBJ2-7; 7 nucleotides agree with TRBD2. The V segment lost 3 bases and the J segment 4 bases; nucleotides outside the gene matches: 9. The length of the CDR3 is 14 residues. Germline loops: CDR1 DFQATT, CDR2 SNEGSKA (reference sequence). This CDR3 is CSASGGRDTYEQYF. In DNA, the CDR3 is TGCAGTGCTAGTGGTGGGAGGGATACGTACGAGCAGTACTTC.